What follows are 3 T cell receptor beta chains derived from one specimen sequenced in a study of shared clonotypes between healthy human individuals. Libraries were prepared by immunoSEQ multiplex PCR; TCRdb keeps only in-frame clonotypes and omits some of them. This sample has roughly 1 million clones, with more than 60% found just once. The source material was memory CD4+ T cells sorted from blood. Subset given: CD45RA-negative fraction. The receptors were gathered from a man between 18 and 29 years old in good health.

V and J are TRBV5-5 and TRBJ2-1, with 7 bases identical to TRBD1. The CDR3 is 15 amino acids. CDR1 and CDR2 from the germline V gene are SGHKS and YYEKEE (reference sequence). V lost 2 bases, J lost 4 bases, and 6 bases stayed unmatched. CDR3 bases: TGTGCCAGCAGCTTCCGGGACAGAAAGTACAATGAGCAGTTCTTC. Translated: CASSFRDRKYNEQFF.

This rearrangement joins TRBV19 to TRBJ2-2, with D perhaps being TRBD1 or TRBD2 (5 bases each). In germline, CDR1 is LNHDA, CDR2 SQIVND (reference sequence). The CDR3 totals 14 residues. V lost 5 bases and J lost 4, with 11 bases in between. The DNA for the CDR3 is TGTGCCAGTAGTTCCGGGACGGGCACCGGGGAGCTGTTTTTT. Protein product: CASSSGTGTGELFF.

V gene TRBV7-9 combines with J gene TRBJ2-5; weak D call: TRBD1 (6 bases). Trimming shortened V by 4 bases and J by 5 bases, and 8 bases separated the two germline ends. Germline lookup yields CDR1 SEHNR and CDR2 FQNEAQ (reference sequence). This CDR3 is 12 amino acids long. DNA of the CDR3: TGTGCCAGCAGCTCCCAGGGGGAGACCCAGTACTTC. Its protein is CASSSQGETQYF.